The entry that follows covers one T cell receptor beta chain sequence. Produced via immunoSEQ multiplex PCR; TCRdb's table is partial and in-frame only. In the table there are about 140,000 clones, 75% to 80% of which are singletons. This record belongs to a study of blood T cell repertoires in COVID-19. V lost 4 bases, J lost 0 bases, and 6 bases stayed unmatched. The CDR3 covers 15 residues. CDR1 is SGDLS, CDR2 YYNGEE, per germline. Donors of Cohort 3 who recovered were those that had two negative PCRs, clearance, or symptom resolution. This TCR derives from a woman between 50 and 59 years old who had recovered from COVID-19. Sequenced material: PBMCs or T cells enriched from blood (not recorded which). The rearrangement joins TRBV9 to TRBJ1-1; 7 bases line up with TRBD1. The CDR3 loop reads CASSPWDSVNTEAFF. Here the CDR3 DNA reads TGTGCCAGCAGCCCCTGGGACAGCGTGAACACTGAAGCTTTCTTT. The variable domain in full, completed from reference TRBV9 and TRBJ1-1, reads DSGVTQTPKHLITATGQRVTLRCSPRSGDLSVYWYQQSLDQGLQFLIQYYNGEERAKGNILERFSAQQFPDLHSELNLSSLELGDSALYFCASSPWDSVNTEAFFGQGTRLTVV.